The rows below give T cell receptor beta chains drawn from one sample of a study of shared clonotypes between healthy human individuals. Libraries were prepared by immunoSEQ multiplex PCR; TCRdb keeps only in-frame clonotypes and omits some of them. The profile shows roughly 1.5 million clones, approximately 98% of them singletons. The sequenced sample was naive CD4+ T cells sorted from blood. The receptor set was obtained from a man aged 30 to 39 in good health. CDR3s include the opening cysteine and the closing phenylalanine or tryptophan. Each record gives: D gene, J gene, clone size, V gene, CDR3 protein, CDR3 DNA. A D gene is named only where the DNA matches it firmly. Clone size appears in some rows only: once, few, many, or a class for an expanded clone.

D: .
J: TRBJ2-5
size: .
V: TRBV19
CDR3: CASSILQGGETQYF
DNA: TGTGCCAGTAGTATTTTGCAGGGTGGGGAGACCCAGTACTTC

D: TRBD1
J: TRBJ1-2
size: once
V: TRBV28
CDR3: CASSDPRGLNYGYTF
DNA: TGTGCCAGCAGCGACCCGAGGGGGCTCAACTATGGCTACACCTTC

D: TRBD1
J: TRBJ1-1
size: .
V: TRBV11-2
CDR3: CASTRDRDTEAFF
DNA: TGTGCCAGCACCCGAGACAGGGACACTGAAGCTTTCTTT

D: TRBD1
J: TRBJ2-1
size: .
V: TRBV27
CDR3: CASSLRGQGPNEQFF
DNA: TGTGCCAGCAGTCTGCGCGGACAGGGCCCCAATGAGCAGTTCTTC

D: .
J: TRBJ1-4
size: .
V: TRBV5-1
CDR3: CASSLGSNEKLFF
DNA: TGCGCCAGCAGCTTGGGATCGAATGAAAAACTGTTTTTT

D: .
J: TRBJ2-1
size: .
V: TRBV9
CDR3: CASSAAFSYNEQFF
DNA: TGTGCCAGCAGCGCCGCTTTCTCCTACAATGAGCAGTTCTTC

D: .
J: TRBJ2-7
size: .
V: TRBV10-2
CDR3: CASSEGTLSF
DNA: TGCGCCAGCAGTGAAGGGACACTCTCTTTC

D: .
J: TRBJ2-5
size: .
V: TRBV5-6
CDR3: CASSVRAQETQYF
DNA: TGTGCCAGCAGCGTCCGGGCCCAAGAGACCCAGTACTTC

D: .
J: TRBJ2-7
size: .
V: TRBV14
CDR3: CASSRRTGDYEQYF
DNA: TGTGCCAGCAGCCGAAGGACGGGGGACTACGAGCAGTACTTC

D: .
J: TRBJ2-5
size: once
V: TRBV5-4
CDR3: CASSLLGGQDQETQYF
DNA: TGTGCCAGCAGCTTACTCGGGGGGCAGGACCAAGAGACCCAGTACTTC

D: TRBD1
J: TRBJ2-2
size: .
V: TRBV4-3
CDR3: CASAYWTGADTGELFF
DNA: TGCGCCAGCGCATATTGGACAGGGGCCGACACCGGGGAGCTGTTTTTT

D: TRBD2
J: TRBJ2-1
size: .
V: TRBV7-9
CDR3: CASSPYSGRVNNEQFF
DNA: TGTGCCAGCAGCCCATATAGCGGGAGGGTTAACAATGAGCAGTTCTTC

D: .
J: TRBJ1-1
size: .
V: TRBV29-1
CDR3: CSVEGRQMNTEAFF
DNA: TGCAGCGTTGAAGGGAGGCAGATGAACACTGAAGCTTTCTTT

D: .
J: TRBJ2-1
size: .
V: TRBV4-1
CDR3: CASSQEQTYNEQFF
DNA: TGCGCCAGCAGCCAAGAACAGACCTACAATGAGCAGTTCTTC

D: .
J: TRBJ2-1
size: .
V: TRBV28
CDR3: CASSRYGAGEQFF
DNA: TGTGCCAGCAGCCGATACGGGGCCGGTGAGCAGTTCTTC

D: .
J: TRBJ2-3
size: .
V: TRBV7-2
CDR3: CASSGRALITDTQYF
DNA: TGTGCCAGCAGCGGCCGGGCCCTCATCACAGATACGCAGTATTTT

D: .
J: TRBJ1-4
size: .
V: TRBV4-1
CDR3: CASSQEDSGEKLFF
DNA: TGCGCCAGCAGCCAAGAAGACAGTGGTGAAAAACTGTTTTTT

D: TRBD1
J: TRBJ2-7
size: .
V: TRBV6-5
CDR3: CASSKSGTGTYEQYF
DNA: TGTGCCAGCAGTAAATCCGGGACAGGGACCTACGAGCAGTACTTC

D: TRBD1
J: TRBJ2-1
size: .
V: TRBV10-3
CDR3: CAIGDRVDNEQFF
DNA: TGTGCCATCGGGGACAGGGTGGACAATGAGCAGTTCTTC

D: .
J: TRBJ1-5
size: .
V: TRBV7-2
CDR3: CASSPGRRNQPQHF
DNA: TGTGCCAGCAGCCCGGGAAGGAGGAATCAGCCCCAGCATTTT

D: .
J: TRBJ2-3
size: .
V: TRBV11-3
CDR3: CASSLGGSRADTQYF
DNA: TGTGCCAGCAGCTTAGGGGGAAGTCGGGCAGATACGCAGTATTTT

D: TRBD1
J: TRBJ1-1
size: .
V: TRBV6-1
CDR3: CASMRGQGYTEAFF
DNA: TGTGCCAGCATGAGAGGACAGGGATACACTGAAGCTTTCTTT

D: .
J: TRBJ2-3
size: .
V: TRBV2
CDR3: CASAFRGIGTDTQYF
DNA: TGTGCCAGCGCATTTAGGGGGATTGGCACAGATACGCAGTATTTT

D: .
J: TRBJ2-7
size: once
V: TRBV19
CDR3: CASRGTVSSYEQYF
DNA: TGTGCCAGTAGGGGGACGGTGAGCTCCTACGAGCAGTACTTC

D: .
J: TRBJ2-7
size: .
V: TRBV5-1
CDR3: CASSLAAQTYEQYF
DNA: TGCGCCAGCAGCTTGGCCGCTCAGACCTACGAGCAGTACTTC

D: .
J: TRBJ2-2
size: .
V: TRBV11-3
CDR3: CASSFGTTNTGELFF
DNA: TGTGCCAGCAGCTTCGGGACAACGAACACCGGGGAGCTGTTTTTT

D: .
J: TRBJ2-3
size: .
V: TRBV6-1
CDR3: CASSQGAGTTSTDTQYF
DNA: TGTGCCAGCAGTCAAGGAGCCGGGACAACTAGCACAGATACGCAGTATTTT

D: TRBD2
J: TRBJ2-1
size: .
V: TRBV7-2
CDR3: CASSLALGMTSASYNEQFF
DNA: TGTGCCAGCAGCTTAGCGTTGGGGATGACTAGCGCCTCCTACAATGAGCAGTTCTTC

D: .
J: TRBJ2-6
size: .
V: TRBV28
CDR3: CASRGAPGANVLTF
DNA: TGTGCCAGCAGGGGGGCTCCTGGGGCCAACGTCCTGACTTTC

D: .
J: TRBJ2-2
size: .
V: TRBV5-1
CDR3: CASSPDAFIGAGELFF
DNA: TGCGCCAGCAGTCCGGACGCTTTTATCGGGGCCGGGGAGCTGTTTTTT

D: .
J: TRBJ2-3
size: .
V: TRBV7-9
CDR3: CASSRGTDADTQYF
DNA: TGTGCCAGCAGCCGCGGGACAGATGCAGATACGCAGTATTTT

D: TRBD2
J: TRBJ2-1
size: .
V: TRBV7-6
CDR3: CASSPRLADNEQFF
DNA: TGTGCCAGCAGCCCAAGACTAGCCGACAATGAGCAGTTCTTC

D: .
J: TRBJ2-7
size: .
V: TRBV7-9
CDR3: CASSLADFRGDEQYF
DNA: .

D: TRBD1
J: TRBJ2-1
size: .
V: TRBV6-1
CDR3: CASSENVRGGGEQFF
DNA: TGTGCCAGCAGTGAAAATGTACGAGGGGGCGGTGAGCAGTTCTTC

D: TRBD2
J: TRBJ2-2
size: once
V: TRBV7-9
CDR3: CASSLIAGNTGELFF
DNA: TGTGCCAGCAGTCTAATAGCGGGAAACACCGGGGAGCTGTTTTTT

D: .
J: TRBJ2-7
size: .
V: TRBV18
CDR3: CASSPSGGNYEQYF
DNA: TGTGCCAGCTCACCCTCTGGGGGTAACTACGAGCAGTACTTC

D: .
J: TRBJ2-1
size: .
V: TRBV28
CDR3: CASTNVERDRSLF
DNA: TGTGCCAGCACCAATGTAGAGCGGGACAGGTCGCTCTTC

D: .
J: TRBJ1-5
size: .
V: TRBV7-8
CDR3: CASVKGGERQPQHF
DNA: TGTGCCAGCGTCAAGGGGGGGGAACGTCAGCCCCAGCATTTT

D: .
J: TRBJ1-3
size: .
V: TRBV9
CDR3: CASSGTMTAGLNTIYF
DNA: TGTGCCAGCAGCGGAACTATGACAGCTGGATTGAACACCATATATTTT

D: .
J: TRBJ1-5
size: .
V: TRBV2
CDR3: CASSALYRDSNQPQHF
DNA: TGTGCCAGCAGTGCGTTGTACAGGGATAGCAATCAGCCCCAGCATTTT

D: .
J: TRBJ2-1
size: .
V: TRBV4-3
CDR3: CASSQAASAIEQFF
DNA: TGCGCCAGCAGCCAAGCGGCTAGCGCCATCGAGCAGTTCTTC

D: .
J: TRBJ1-5
size: .
V: TRBV5-6
CDR3: CASSSLQDNQPQHF
DNA: TGTGCCAGCAGCTCCCTTCAGGACAATCAGCCCCAGCATTTT